The source of this TCR beta chain is a study of cytomegalovirus exposure and HLA in healthy donors. About the study: Genotyping showed roughly 83% of 350 to 400 donors falling in the Caucasian-associated ancestry cluster.

The CDR3 has 14 residues. In germline, CDR1 is SGHDT, CDR2 YYEEEE. Losses at the gene ends were 1 base for V and 6 bases for J; bases not matched to a gene: 3. PCR amplification relied on 60 Vbeta primers (plus 13 Jbeta primers). In the authors' workflow: Approximately 11 million of the 80 million or so unique TCR beta chains counted in a later analysis were shared. Profiled with immunoSEQ multiplex PCR; TCRdb holds only in-frame clones, not every one. The DNA was the basis for D and trimming; V, J and clone size are from that table. The sample has approximately 200,000 clones, about four fifths seen once.

The receptor comes from a man younger than 40 in good health and CMV-seropositive. The sample consisted of PBMCs. The V and J genes are TRBV5-6 and TRBJ1-5, with TRBD1 identical over 8 bases. The CDR3 DNA reads as TGTGCCAGCAGCTTGACAGGGGGAAGTCAGCCCCAGCATTTT. Its protein product is CASSLTGGSQPQHF.